The T cell receptor beta chain described here comes from a study of blood T cells in healthy people across ages. The use of a sample-barcoded 5' primer and a J-beta primer mix characterized a second PCR of roughly 7 to 11 cycles. TCRdb analysed the 5' RACE reads with MiXCR anew, one entry per CDR3 protein. Found here are 800,000 to 950,000 distinct CDR3 sequences, 25% to 35% of them singletons; the top ten hold about a tenth. Comments on this clonotype: Its antigen is currently unknown.

Findings and caveats of the study: Researchers deemed the diversity estimates from one million T cells underestimates.

Individuals who donated were healthy Caucasians from Russia aged roughly 6 to 95. These data also formed part of another study, on T cells of mothers and their children. That paper adds: The donors comprised a handful of children and their three healthy Caucasian mothers. Persistent microchimeric T cell clones were not found at ~100 per million sensitivity.

The sequencing sample was made of blood. The receptor was isolated from a woman in her forties in good health.

The CDR3 protein is CSARDGDGQGARDTQYF. For the CDR3, the DNA is TGCAGTGCTAGAGATGGGGATGGACAGGGGGCGCGGGATACGCAGTATTTT. V usage is TRBV20-1 and J usage is TRBJ2-3, with 11 bases matching TRBD1. Germline V gives CDR1 DFQATT, CDR2 SNEGSKA (reference sequence). V shed 0 bases and J 6 bases; nucleotides not matched to a gene: 11. The CDR3 extends over 17 amino acids.